Below are 17 T cell receptor beta chains sequenced from a single sample in a study of blood T cells in healthy people across ages. A sample-barcoded 5' primer and a J-beta primer mix were used in a second PCR of about 6 to 11 cycles. TCRdb analysed the 5' RACE reads with MiXCR anew, one entry per CDR3 protein. The sample includes around 690,000 distinct CDR3 sequences, approximately 50% seen only once; the top ten take approximately 37%. The sample was blood. The source of these receptors is a man aged 55 to 70 in good health.

The rearrangement uses TRBV7-8 and TRBJ1-2; 9 bases line up with TRBD1. V was clipped by 4 bases and J by 3 bases; unmatched bases: 3. The CDR3 is made up of 14 amino acids. Germline CDR1 is SGHVS and CDR2 is FQNEAQ. This CDR3 reads CASSYRGRDYGYTF. The CDR3 DNA sequence: TGTGCCAGCAGCTACAGGGGGCGCGACTATGGCTACACCTTC. Full variable domain (outside the CDR3, taken from reference TRBV7-8 and TRBJ1-2): GAGVSQSPRYKVAKRGQDVALRCDPISGHVSLFWYQQALGQGPEFLTYFQNEAQLDKSGLPSDRFFAERPEGSVSTLKIQRTQQEDSAVYLCASSYRGRDYGYTFGSGTRLTVV.

The chain uses TRBV9 and TRBJ2-1; D gene unclear. The CDR3 runs to 12 residues. The germline V gene encodes CDR1 SGDLS and CDR2 YYNGEE. Deletions cut 3 bases from V and 9 bases from J, with 10 bases between. CDR3 residues: CASSGPYREQFF. The CDR3, as DNA: TGTGCCAGCAGCGGCCCTTACCGTGAGCAGTTCTTC.

The chain carries TRBV20-1 and TRBJ2-3, with 8 bases that match TRBD2. Germline V lookup: CDR1 DFQATT, CDR2 SNEGSKA (reference sequence). Unmatched junction bases numbered 6, after V lost 6 bases and J lost 4 bases. This CDR3 is built from 13 residues. The CDR3 DNA sequence: TGCAGTGCCGCGGCGGGGGGACCAGATACGCAGTATTTT. Amino acid sequence: CSAAAGGPDTQYF.

The rearrangement joins TRBV7-9 to TRBJ2-3, with D possibly being TRBD1 or TRBD2 (5 bases each). V was clipped by 5 bases and J by 1 base, with 19 bases between them. There are 17 residues in the CDR3. CDR1 SEHNR and CDR2 FQNEAQ come from the germline V gene (reference sequence). CDR3 sequence: CASSPGAKRYRTDTQYF. In nucleotides, the CDR3 is TGTGCCAGCAGCCCCGGGGCCAAGCGTTATCGCACAGATACGCAGTATTTT.

This chain joins TRBV10-3 and TRBJ2-7, with D perhaps being TRBD1 or TRBD2 (7 bases each). V lost 3 bases and J lost 6, with 9 bases in between. The CDR3 is 12 amino acids. CDR1 is ENHRY and CDR2 is SYGVKD in the germline V gene. The CDR3 spells CAISDRGGEQYF. CDR3 nucleotide sequence: TGTGCCATCAGTGACAGGGGGGGCGAGCAGTACTTC.

This clonotype was seen only a few times. The chain uses TRBV25-1 and TRBJ1-6; D is perhaps TRBD1 (6 bases). Per the germline V gene, CDR1 is MGHDK and CDR2 is SYGVNS. The V and J ends lost 0 bases and 7 bases respectively, with 13 bases between them. CDR3 length equals 16 residues. Here the CDR3 reads CASSEYGGHANSPLHF. CDR3 nucleotide sequence: TGTGCCAGCAGTGAATACGGGGGACACGCGAATTCACCCCTCCACTTT.

This clonotype was counted a few times. This chain connects TRBV28 to TRBJ1-2, with D maybe TRBD1 (5 bases). The CDR3 consists of 13 residues. Germline V gene data show CDR1 as MDHEN and CDR2 as SYDVKM. V was shortened by 3 bases and J by 8 bases, with 13 bases between the two germline ends. CDR3: CASSFRGVGGYTF. In DNA form, the CDR3 reads TGTGCCAGCAGTTTTAGAGGGGTTGGAGGCTACACCTTC.

In this sample, this clonotype turned up once. This chain joins TRBV6-5 and TRBJ1-5, with D possibly being TRBD1 (5 bases). Deletions cut 2 bases from V and 6 bases from J, with 8 bases between. Germline lookup yields CDR1 MNHEY and CDR2 SVGAGI. The CDR3 has 13 amino acids. CDR3 coding DNA: TGTGCCAGCAGTTACCTGGGGGGTCAGCCCCAGCATTTT. This sequence encodes CASSYLGGQPQHF.

Of note for this clonotype: A junction end diverges from the germline sequence, so it may reflect a read error. J is TRBJ2-1 and V is TRBV29-1, with unresolved D. The germline CDR1 and CDR2 sequences are SQVTM and ANQGSEA. This CDR3 spans 12 amino acids. This CDR3 is CGVGRSYNEQFF. The DNA for the CDR3 is TGCGGCGTTGGAAGGTCCTACAATGAGCAGTTCTTC.

The rearrangement links TRBV18 to TRBJ1-2; TRBD1 matches 9 bases. With 6 bases clipped from V and 6 bases from J, the junction kept 5 bases outside the gene matches. This CDR3 has 13 residues. Germline CDR1 is KGHSH and CDR2 is LQKENI. Here the CDR3 DNA reads TGTGCCAGCTCTGGGGACAGGGCGAATGGCTACACCTTC. Translated: CASSGDRANGYTF.

The chain uses TRBV20-1 and TRBJ2-7; D is uncertain. The CDR3 loop spans 12 amino acids. The V gene lost 6 bases and the J gene lost 3 bases, with 12 bases spanning the gap. Per the germline V gene, CDR1 is DFQATT and CDR2 is SNEGSKA (reference sequence). The CDR3 is CSASEAYYEQYF. The CDR3 DNA reads as TGCAGTGCGAGCGAGGCCTACTACGAGCAGTACTTC.

The chain carries TRBV28 and TRBJ1-2; weak D call: TRBD1 (5 bases). The CDR3 spans 12 residues. In germline, CDR1 is MDHEN, CDR2 SYDVKM. With 5 bases removed from V and 4 bases from J, the gap between germline ends came to 8 bases. The CDR3, as DNA: TGTGCCAGCAGTCCGACAGTCTATGGCTACACCTTC. This codes for CASSPTVYGYTF.

This clonotype was recorded only once. The chain has TRBV16 and TRBJ1-2; no reliable D call. The CDR3 length is 14 residues. Trimming stripped 2 bases from V and 1 base from J, with 8 bases between. From germline, CDR1 is KGHSY and CDR2 FQNENV. The CDR3 nucleotides read TGTGCCAGCAGCCAACAACGGTTTAACTATGGCTACACCTTC. Amino acids: CASSQQRFNYGYTF.

This chain joins TRBV5-1 and TRBJ2-5; TRBD1 is a possible D gene (6 bases). Trimming stripped 0 bases from V and 0 bases from J, with 9 bases between. This CDR3 contains 15 residues. Germline-derived CDR1 and CDR2 are SGHRS and YFSETQ. The CDR3 protein is CASSLAGADQETQYF. CDR3 bases: TGCGCCAGCAGCTTGGCAGGGGCCGACCAAGAGACCCAGTACTTC.

The chain has TRBV29-1 and TRBJ2-7; weak D call: TRBD1 (6 bases). The germline V and J ends were trimmed by 0 bases and 3 bases, with 9 bases remaining between them. The V gene's germline CDR1 is SQVTM and CDR2 ANQGSEA. The CDR3 length is 13 residues. The CDR3 coding sequence is TGCAGCGTTGAAGATGGGGGCAACTACGAGCAGTACTTC. It translates to CSVEDGGNYEQYF.

This clonotype was seen more than once but under ten times. This chain links TRBV12-3 or TRBV12-4 with TRBJ2-7; TRBD2 matches at 9 bases. The DNA matches TRBJ2-1 better at its end, which makes the J call doubtful. There are 17 residues in the CDR3. CDR3 region: CASSSPLLAGGYNEQFF. The DNA of the CDR3 is TGTGCCAGCAGTTCTCCCCTTTTGGCGGGGGGGTATAATGAGCAGTTCTTC.

This clonotype was observed a single time. V gene TRBV28 combines with J gene TRBJ2-7; D could derive from TRBD1 or TRBD2 (6 bases each). CDR1 is MDHEN and CDR2 is SYDVKM in the germline V gene. This CDR3 is 15 amino acids long. V was trimmed by 8 bases and J by 2 bases, leaving 19 bases between them. The DNA of the CDR3 is TGTGCCAGCCGGGTCGGACCGGGGGCTGCCTACGAGCAGTACTTC. Its protein is CASRVGPGAAYEQYF.